This TCR beta chain was documented in a study of shared clonotypes between healthy human individuals. V lost 0 bases to trimming and J lost 12 bases, with 12 bases between them. The germline gives CDR1 KGHSH, CDR2 LQKENI. There are 13 residues in the CDR3. Only in-frame clones appear in the TCRdb table, and some are missing; sequencing was by immunoSEQ multiplex PCR. The sample records some 1,100,000 clones, more than 75% being singletons. Sequenced sample: memory CD4+ T cells from PBMCs. The subset is: CD45RA-negative fraction. This chain joins TRBV18 and TRBJ2-1; D unclear. The clonotype comes from a man aged 18 to 29 in good health. Some clones in this sample may be carry-over from other donors' samples. The CDR3 coding sequence is TGTGCCAGCTCACCACCCTCCGGGTATGGGCAGTTCTTC. Translation: CASSPPSGYGQFF.